One sample yielded the 15 T cell receptor beta chains listed below, sequenced in a study of blood T cell repertoires in COVID-19. TCRdb's copy holds only in-frame clones and misses some; the assay was immunoSEQ multiplex PCR. The sample records around 250,000 clones, 80% to 90% being singletons. The sequencing input was PBMCs or T cells enriched from blood (not recorded which). The receptors were sampled from a woman aged 50 to 65 who had recovered from COVID-19.

This clone was found a few times. This chain joins TRBV10-1 and TRBJ2-2; D remains unclear. V gave up 0 bases and J gave up 3 bases, with 11 bases separating them. CDR1 and CDR2 from the germline V gene are WNHNN and SYGVQD (reference sequence). The CDR3 length is 16 residues. The CDR3 loop is CASSESPGSDTGELFF. DNA of the CDR3: TGCGCCAGCAGTGAGTCCCCCGGTTCGGACACCGGGGAGCTGTTTTTT.

The chain links TRBV2 to TRBJ2-1; tentative D call: TRBD2 (5 bases). V was trimmed by 0 bases and J by 7 bases, leaving 7 bases between them. The CDR3 length is 13 residues. CDR1 is SNHLY and CDR2 is FYNNEI in the germline V gene. DNA of the CDR3: TGTGCCAGCAGTGAAGCGTGGGAGAATGAGCAGTTCTTC. It yields the protein CASSEAWENEQFF.

This rearrangement joins TRBV2 to TRBJ1-5, with no clear D. Germline V CDR1 and CDR2: SNHLY, FYNNEI. Trimming shortened V by 1 base and J by 0 bases, and 4 bases separated the two germline ends. CDR3 length: 14 residues. The CDR3 nucleotides are TGTGCCAGCAGTGAAGACTTTAGCAATCAGCCCCAGCATTTT. Residues: CASSEDFSNQPQHF.

The CDR3 DNA sequence: TGTGCCAGCAGTCCCTGGGCAGGGGCGAGAAACACCATATATTTT. This encodes CASSPWAGARNTIYF. The chain joins TRBV28 to TRBJ1-3; D is perhaps TRBD1 (6 bases). The CDR3 loop spans 15 amino acids. The V end was cut by 5 bases, the J end by 5 bases, with 16 bases between. The V gene's germline CDR1 is MDHEN and CDR2 SYDVKM.

The rearrangement links TRBV4-1 to TRBJ2-7; TRBD2 matches 7 bases. The germline V gene encodes CDR1 MGHRA and CDR2 YSYEKL. The CDR3 contains 16 residues. J lost 6 bases, V lost 3 bases, and 14 bases had no gene match. The CDR3 nucleotides are TGCGCCAGCAGCCAGTTTGGGAGGGGAGTGGTTTCCGAGCAGTACTTC. Its protein is CASSQFGRGVVSEQYF.

The chain employs TRBV28 and TRBJ1-2; no reliable D call. Germline V CDR1 and CDR2: MDHEN, SYDVKM. Trimming removed 2 bases at V and 1 base at J, with 14 bases between. The CDR3 is made up of 16 amino acids. The CDR3 sequence is CASSLPGGTGNYGYTF. The CDR3, as DNA: TGTGCCAGCAGTTTACCCGGAGGAACGGGTAACTATGGCTACACCTTC.

CDR3 in DNA: TGCGCCAGCAGCTTGACGGGAGGGGAGAGTGAAAAACTGTTTTTT. It translates to CASSLTGGESEKLFF. V and J are TRBV5-1 and TRBJ1-4, with D possibly matching TRBD1 (5 bases). The CDR3 length is 15 residues. Germline CDR1 reads SGHRS; CDR2 reads YFSETQ. V shed 1 base and J shed 7 bases, with 14 bases lying between them.

The chain links TRBV2 to TRBJ2-5; D not resolved. This CDR3 has 12 residues. Germline V gene sequence: CDR1 SNHLY, CDR2 FYNNEI. The ends were cut back, 6 bases at V and 5 bases at J, with 10 bases in the middle. CDR3 loop: CASRYRAETQYF. In nucleotides, the CDR3 is TGTGCCAGCAGGTATCGAGCCGAGACCCAGTACTTC.

A single count supports this clone. The J gene is TRBJ1-5, the V gene TRBV18, with D possibly matching TRBD1 (5 bases). The CDR3 has 16 residues. V dropped 6 bases and J dropped 3 bases, with 18 bases sitting between them. Per the germline V gene, CDR1 is KGHSH and CDR2 is LQKENI. The CDR3 DNA follows: TGTGCCAGCTCGCTTAACCTCGGACAACCCAATCAGCCCCAGCATTTT. Its protein product is CASSLNLGQPNQPQHF.

This clone came up once. The chain has TRBV12-3 or TRBV12-4 and TRBJ2-7, with D unclear. V lost 3 bases to trimming and J lost 0 bases, with 6 bases between them. The length of the CDR3 is 13 residues. The CDR3 DNA reads TGTGCCAGCAGTTTTGACATCTCCTACGAGCAGTACTTC. It codes for CASSFDISYEQYF.

The rearrangement joins TRBV9 to TRBJ2-7, with TRBD2 matching over 8 bases. The length of the CDR3 is 15 residues. With 1 base clipped from V and 7 bases from J, the junction kept 10 bases outside the gene matches. Germline CDR1 SGDLS, CDR2 YYNGEE. CDR3 sequence: CASSVSTGGPKEQYF. The CDR3 region has the DNA TGTGCCAGCAGCGTAAGTACGGGAGGGCCAAAGGAGCAGTACTTC. The variable domain in full, completed from reference TRBV9 and TRBJ2-7, reads DSGVTQTPKHLITATGQRVTLRCSPRSGDLSVYWYQQSLDQGLQFLIQYYNGEERAKGNILERFSAQQFPDLHSELNLSSLELGDSALYFCASSVSTGGPKEQYFGPGTRLTVT.

The genes are TRBV4-1 and TRBJ2-3; 13 bases map to TRBD2. Germline V CDR1 and CDR2: MGHRA, YSYEKL. The length of the CDR3 is 19 residues. The V segment lost 3 bases and the J segment 3 bases; nucleotides outside the gene matches: 12. For the CDR3, the DNA is TGCGCCAGCAGCCAGGGGATTCCGGGACTAGCGGGAAAAACAGATACGCAGTATTTT. It is translated as CASSQGIPGLAGKTDTQYF.

This rearrangement joins TRBV14 to TRBJ2-2; TRBD1 agrees at 9 bases. From germline, CDR1 is SGHDN and CDR2 FVKESK. The V segment lost 1 base and the J segment 6 bases; nucleotides outside the gene matches: 3. The CDR3 loop spans 15 amino acids. In DNA form, the CDR3 reads TGTGCCAGCAGCCAAGTACAGGGGGCCTCCGGGGAGCTGTTTTTT. Translated: CASSQVQGASGELFF.

The gene calls are TRBV5-1 and TRBJ2-1, with TRBD2 matching 9 bases. The CDR3 sequence is 15 residues long. The ends lost 0 bases at V and 4 bases at J; junction bases unmatched: 2. Germline values: CDR1 SGHRS, CDR2 YFSETQ. CDR3: CASSLGLAEYNEQFF. DNA of the CDR3: TGCGCCAGCAGCTTGGGACTAGCGGAGTACAATGAGCAGTTCTTC.

This clone was observed once. The chain combines TRBV10-3 with TRBJ2-2; TRBD2 aligns across 7 bases. Looked up from germline, CDR1 is ENHRY and CDR2 is SYGVKD. J was trimmed by 0 bases and V by 2 bases; bases with no gene match: 6. The CDR3 length is 17 residues. In nucleotides, the CDR3 is TGTGCCATCAGTGAGGGGGGGGAGGACGCGAACACCGGGGAGCTGTTTTTT. Amino acid sequence: CAISEGGEDANTGELFF.